The T cell receptor beta chain described here comes from a study of blood T cell repertoires in COVID-19. Whole-study context: Samples of COVID-19 (acute and convalescent) were obtained from the United States, Italy and Spain. Nucleic acid was either cDNA or gDNA, and it came from T cells, B-cell-depleted T cells, or PBMCs.

Libraries were prepared by immunoSEQ multiplex PCR; TCRdb keeps only in-frame clonotypes and omits some of them. This table holds a few hundred thousand clones, approximately 83% found once. Two consecutive negative NP/OP PCR tests, clearance, or resolved symptoms defined Cohort 3 recovery. There are 13 residues in the CDR3. Trimming stripped 6 bases from V and 2 bases from J, with 10 bases between. The source is a young woman who had recovered from COVID-19. The chain couples TRBV12-3 or TRBV12-4 to TRBJ2-5; D unclear. The sample taken for sequencing was PBMCs or T cells enriched from blood (not recorded which). The CDR3 region is CASRPDWQETQYF. CDR3 DNA sequence: TGTGCCAGCAGGCCTGACTGGCAAGAGACCCAGTACTTC.